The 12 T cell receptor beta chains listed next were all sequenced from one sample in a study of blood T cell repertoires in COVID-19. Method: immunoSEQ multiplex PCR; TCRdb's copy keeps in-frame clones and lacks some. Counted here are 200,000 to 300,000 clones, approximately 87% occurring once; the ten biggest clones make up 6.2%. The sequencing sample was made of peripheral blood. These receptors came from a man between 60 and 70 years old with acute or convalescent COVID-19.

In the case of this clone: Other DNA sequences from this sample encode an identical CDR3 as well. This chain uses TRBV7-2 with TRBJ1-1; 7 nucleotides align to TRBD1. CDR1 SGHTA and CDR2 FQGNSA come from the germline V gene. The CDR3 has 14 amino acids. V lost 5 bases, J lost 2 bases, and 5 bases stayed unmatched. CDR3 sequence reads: CASSLRTGNTEAFF. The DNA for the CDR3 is TGTGCCAGCAGCCTAAGGACAGGCAACACTGAAGCTTTCTTT.

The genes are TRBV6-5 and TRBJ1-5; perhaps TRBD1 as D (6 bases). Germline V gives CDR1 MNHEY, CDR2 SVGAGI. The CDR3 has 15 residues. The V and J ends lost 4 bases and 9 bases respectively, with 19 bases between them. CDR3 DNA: TGTGCCAGCAGTTCCTGGGGGATACAGGGAGCGCCCCAGCATTTT. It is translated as CASSSWGIQGAPQHF.

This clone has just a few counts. CDR3 nucleotides: TGCAGCGTCCAAAGTCCAGGGAGGGAGACCCAGTACTTC. As protein: CSVQSPGRETQYF. This chain joins TRBV29-1 and TRBJ2-5, with D possibly TRBD2 on 6 matching bases. Germline-derived CDR1 and CDR2 are SQVTM and ANQGSEA. V lost 6 bases to trimming and J lost 5 bases, with 16 bases between them. This CDR3 has 13 amino acids.

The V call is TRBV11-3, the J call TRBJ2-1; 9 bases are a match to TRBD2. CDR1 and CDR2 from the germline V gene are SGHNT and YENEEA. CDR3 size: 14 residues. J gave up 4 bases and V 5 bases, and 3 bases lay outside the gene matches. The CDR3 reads CASSRLAVYNEQFF. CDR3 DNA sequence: TGTGCCAGCAGCCGACTAGCGGTATACAATGAGCAGTTCTTC. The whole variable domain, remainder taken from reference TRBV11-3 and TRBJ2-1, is EAGVVQSPRYKIIEKKQPVAFWCNPISGHNTLYWYLQNLGQGPELLIRYENEEAVDDSQLPKDRFSAERLKGVDSTLKIQPAELGDSAVYLCASSRLAVYNEQFFGPGTRLTVL.

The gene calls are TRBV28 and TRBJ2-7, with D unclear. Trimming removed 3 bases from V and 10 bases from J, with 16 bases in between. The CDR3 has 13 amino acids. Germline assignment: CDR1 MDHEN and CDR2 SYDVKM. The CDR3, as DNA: TGTGCCAGCAGTTTCCCAGACACCCTAAAACAGTACTTC. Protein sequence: CASSFPDTLKQYF.

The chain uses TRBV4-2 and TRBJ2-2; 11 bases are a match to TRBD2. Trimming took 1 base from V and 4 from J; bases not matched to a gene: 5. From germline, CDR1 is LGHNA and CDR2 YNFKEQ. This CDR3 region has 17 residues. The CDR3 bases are TGTGCCAGCAGCCAAGGGATAGCGGGAGGGCCCACCGGGGAGCTGTTTTTT. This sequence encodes CASSQGIAGGPTGELFF.

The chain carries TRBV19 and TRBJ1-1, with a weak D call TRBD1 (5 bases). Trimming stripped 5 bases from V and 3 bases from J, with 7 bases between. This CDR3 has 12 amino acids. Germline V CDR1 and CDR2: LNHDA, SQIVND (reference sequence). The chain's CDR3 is CASSQGDTEAFF. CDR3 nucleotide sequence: TGTGCCAGTAGTCAGGGTGACACTGAAGCTTTCTTT.

CDR3 sequence (DNA): TGTGCCAGTAGTATCAGACAAGGCTTAAAGCCCCAGCATTTT. It specifies CASSIRQGLKPQHF. The chain joins TRBV19 to TRBJ1-5; no clear D gene. Trimming took 3 bases from V and 8 from J, leaving 14 bases between them. Per germline, CDR1 LNHDA and CDR2 SQIVND (reference sequence). The CDR3 is 14 amino acids. Full variable domain (outside the CDR3, taken from reference TRBV19 and TRBJ1-5): DGGITQSPKYLFRKEGQNVTLSCEQNLNHDAMYWYRQDPGQGLRLIYYSQIVNDFQKGDIAEGYSVSREKKESFPLTVTSAQKNPTAFYLCASSIRQGLKPQHFGDGTRLSIL.

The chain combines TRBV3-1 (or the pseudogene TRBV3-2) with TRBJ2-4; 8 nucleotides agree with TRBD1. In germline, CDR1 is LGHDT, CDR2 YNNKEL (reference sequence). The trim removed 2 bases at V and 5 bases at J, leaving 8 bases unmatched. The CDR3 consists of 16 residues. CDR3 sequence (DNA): TGTGCCAGCAGCCAATCCTCCGGACAGGGAGAAAACATTCAGTACTTC. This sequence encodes CASSQSSGQGENIQYF.

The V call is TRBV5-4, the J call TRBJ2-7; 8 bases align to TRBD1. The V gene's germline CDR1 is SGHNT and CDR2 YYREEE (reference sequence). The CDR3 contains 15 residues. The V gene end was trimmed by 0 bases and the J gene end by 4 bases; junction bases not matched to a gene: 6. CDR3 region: CASSLGGTGIYEQYF. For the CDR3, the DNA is TGTGCCAGCAGCTTGGGCGGGACAGGCATATACGAGCAGTACTTC.

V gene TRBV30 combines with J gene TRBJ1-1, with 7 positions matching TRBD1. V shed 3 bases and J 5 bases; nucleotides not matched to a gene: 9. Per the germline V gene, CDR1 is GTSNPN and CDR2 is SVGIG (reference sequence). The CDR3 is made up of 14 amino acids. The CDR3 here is CAWRQKYRGTEAFF. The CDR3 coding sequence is TGTGCCTGGAGGCAAAAATACAGGGGAACTGAAGCTTTCTTT.

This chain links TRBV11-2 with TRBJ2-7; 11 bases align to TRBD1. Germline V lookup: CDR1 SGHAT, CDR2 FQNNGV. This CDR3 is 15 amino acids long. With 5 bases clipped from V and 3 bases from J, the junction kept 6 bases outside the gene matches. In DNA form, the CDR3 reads TGTGCCAGCAGCCGCTCCGGGACAGGGGGCTACGAGCAGTACTTC. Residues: CASSRSGTGGYEQYF. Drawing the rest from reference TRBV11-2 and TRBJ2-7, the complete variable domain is EAGVAQSPRYKIIEKRQSVAFWCNPISGHATLYWYQQILGQGPKLLIQFQNNGVVDDSQLPKDRFSAERLKGVDSTLKIQPAKLEDSAVYLCASSRSGTGGYEQYFGPGTRLTVT.